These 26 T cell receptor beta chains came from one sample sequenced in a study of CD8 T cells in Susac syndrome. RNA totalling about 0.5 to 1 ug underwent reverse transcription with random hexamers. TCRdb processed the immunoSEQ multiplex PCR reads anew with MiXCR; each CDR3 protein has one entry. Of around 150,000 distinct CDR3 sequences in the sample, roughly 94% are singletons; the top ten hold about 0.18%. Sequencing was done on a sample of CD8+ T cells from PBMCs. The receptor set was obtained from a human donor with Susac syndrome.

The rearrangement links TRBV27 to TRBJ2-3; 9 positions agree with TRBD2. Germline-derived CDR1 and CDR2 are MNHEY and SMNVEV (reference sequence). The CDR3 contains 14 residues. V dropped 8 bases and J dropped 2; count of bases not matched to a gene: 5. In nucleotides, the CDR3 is TGTGCCAGCGCGGGACTAGCCCTCACAGATACGCAGTATTTT. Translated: CASAGLALTDTQYF.

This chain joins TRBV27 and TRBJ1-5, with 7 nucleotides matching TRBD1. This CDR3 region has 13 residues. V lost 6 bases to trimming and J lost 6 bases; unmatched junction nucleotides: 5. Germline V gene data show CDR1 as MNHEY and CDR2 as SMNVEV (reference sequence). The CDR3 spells CASSSDRVQPQHF. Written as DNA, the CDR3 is TGTGCCAGCAGCTCCGACAGGGTTCAGCCCCAGCATTTT.

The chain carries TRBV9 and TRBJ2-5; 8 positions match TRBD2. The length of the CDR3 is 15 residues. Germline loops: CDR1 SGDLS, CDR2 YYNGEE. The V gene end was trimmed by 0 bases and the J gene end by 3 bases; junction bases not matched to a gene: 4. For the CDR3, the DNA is TGTGCCAGCAGCGTAGGGGGTAGCGGGAAAGAGACCCAGTACTTC. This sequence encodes CASSVGGSGKETQYF.

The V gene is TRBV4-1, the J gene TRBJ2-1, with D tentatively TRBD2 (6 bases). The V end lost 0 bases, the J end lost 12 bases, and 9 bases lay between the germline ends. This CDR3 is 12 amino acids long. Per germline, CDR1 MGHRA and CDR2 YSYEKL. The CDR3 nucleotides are TGCGCCAGCAGCCAAGATGCTAGCGCGCAGTTCTTC. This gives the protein CASSQDASAQFF.

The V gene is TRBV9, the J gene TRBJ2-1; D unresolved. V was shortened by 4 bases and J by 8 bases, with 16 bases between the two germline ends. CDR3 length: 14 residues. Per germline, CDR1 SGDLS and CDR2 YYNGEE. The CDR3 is CASSSNLEGDEQFF. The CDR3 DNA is TGTGCCAGCAGCTCCAACCTCGAAGGCGATGAGCAGTTCTTC.

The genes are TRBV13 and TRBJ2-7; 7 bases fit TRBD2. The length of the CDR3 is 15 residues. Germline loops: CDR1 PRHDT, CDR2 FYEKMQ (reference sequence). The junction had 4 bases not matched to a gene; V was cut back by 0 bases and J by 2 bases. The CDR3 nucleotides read TGTGCCAGCAGCTTAGGGCCGGGAGGAGCCTACGAGCAGTACTTC. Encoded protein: CASSLGPGGAYEQYF.

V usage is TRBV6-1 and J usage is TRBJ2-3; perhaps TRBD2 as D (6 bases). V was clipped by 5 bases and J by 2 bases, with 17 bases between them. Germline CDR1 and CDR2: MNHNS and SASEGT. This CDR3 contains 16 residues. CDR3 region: CASSLQAQRVTDTQYF. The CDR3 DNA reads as TGTGCCAGCAGTCTCCAGGCCCAGCGGGTCACAGATACGCAGTATTTT.

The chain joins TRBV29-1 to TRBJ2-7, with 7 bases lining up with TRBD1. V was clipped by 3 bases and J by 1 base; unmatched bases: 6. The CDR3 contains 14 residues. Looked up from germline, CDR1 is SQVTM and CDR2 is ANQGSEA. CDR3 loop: CSVEASGQSYEQYF. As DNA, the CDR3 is TGCAGCGTTGAGGCTTCGGGACAGTCCTACGAGCAGTACTTC.

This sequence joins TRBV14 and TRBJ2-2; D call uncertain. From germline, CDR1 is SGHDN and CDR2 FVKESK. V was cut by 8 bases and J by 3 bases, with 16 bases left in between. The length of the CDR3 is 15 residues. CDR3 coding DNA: TGTGCCAGCTCCCAGAACGGAGCCCACACCGGGGAGCTGTTTTTT. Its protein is CASSQNGAHTGELFF.

CDR3: CATSDSIGTAVGPQHF. CDR3 DNA: TGTGCCACCAGTGATTCGATAGGGACAGCCGTTGGGCCCCAGCATTTT. V is TRBV24-1 and J is TRBJ1-5; 7 bases line up with TRBD1. With 2 bases clipped from V and 9 bases from J, the junction kept 12 bases outside the gene matches. CDR3 length equals 16 residues. CDR1 KGHDR and CDR2 SFDVKD come from the germline V gene.

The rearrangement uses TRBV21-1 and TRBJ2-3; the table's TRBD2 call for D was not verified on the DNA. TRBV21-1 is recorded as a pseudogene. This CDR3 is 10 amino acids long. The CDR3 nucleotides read TGTGCCAGCCAAGGGAGTACGCAGTATTTT. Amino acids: CASQGSTQYF.

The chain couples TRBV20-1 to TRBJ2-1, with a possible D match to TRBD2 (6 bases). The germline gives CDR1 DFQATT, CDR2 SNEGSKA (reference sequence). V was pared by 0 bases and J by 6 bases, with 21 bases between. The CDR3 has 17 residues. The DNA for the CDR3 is TGCAGTGCTAGAGAATTCGGTTACGGGAGATACGGCAATGAGCAGTTCTTC. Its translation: CSAREFGYGRYGNEQFF.

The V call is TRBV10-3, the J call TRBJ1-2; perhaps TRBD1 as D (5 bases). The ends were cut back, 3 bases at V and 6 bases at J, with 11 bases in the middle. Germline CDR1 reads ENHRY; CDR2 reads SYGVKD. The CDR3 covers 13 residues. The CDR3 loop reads CAISDGDLNGYTF. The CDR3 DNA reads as TGTGCCATCAGTGATGGGGACCTTAATGGCTACACCTTC.

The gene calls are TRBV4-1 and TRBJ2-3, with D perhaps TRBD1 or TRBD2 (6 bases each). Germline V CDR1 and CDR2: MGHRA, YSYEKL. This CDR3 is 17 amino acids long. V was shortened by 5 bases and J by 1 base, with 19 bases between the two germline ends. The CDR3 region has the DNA TGCGCCAGCAGCGAATGGGACGGGGGCCGAGGCACAGATACGCAGTATTTT. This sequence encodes CASSEWDGGRGTDTQYF.

The CDR3 DNA sequence: TGTGCCAGCAGCTTAGAAACTCCGAATACGCAGTATTTT. It translates to CASSLETPNTQYF. The chain combines TRBV11-2 with TRBJ2-3; D call uncertain. Trimming took off 0 bases at V and 7 bases at J, with 8 bases between the two ends. This CDR3 is 13 amino acids long. In germline, CDR1 is SGHAT, CDR2 FQNNGV.

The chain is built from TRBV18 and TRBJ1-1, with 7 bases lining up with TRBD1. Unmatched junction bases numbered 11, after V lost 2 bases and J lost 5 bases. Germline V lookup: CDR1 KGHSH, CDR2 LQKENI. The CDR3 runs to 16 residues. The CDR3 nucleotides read TGTGCCAGCTCACCAAGTCAGGGGGAGCTGTTAACTGAAGCTTTCTTT. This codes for CASSPSQGELLTEAFF.

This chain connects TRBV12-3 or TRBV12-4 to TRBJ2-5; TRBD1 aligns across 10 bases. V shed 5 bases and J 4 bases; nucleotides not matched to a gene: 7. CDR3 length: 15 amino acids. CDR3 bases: TGTGCCAGCAGTGAACCGACAGGGGGCGCAGAGACCCAGTACTTC. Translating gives CASSEPTGGAETQYF.

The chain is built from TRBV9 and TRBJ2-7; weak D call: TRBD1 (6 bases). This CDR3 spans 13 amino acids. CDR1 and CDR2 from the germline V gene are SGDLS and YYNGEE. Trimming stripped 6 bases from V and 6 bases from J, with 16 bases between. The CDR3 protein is CASTLSLGAEQYF. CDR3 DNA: TGTGCCAGCACTCTTAGTTTGGGGGCCGAGCAGTACTTC.

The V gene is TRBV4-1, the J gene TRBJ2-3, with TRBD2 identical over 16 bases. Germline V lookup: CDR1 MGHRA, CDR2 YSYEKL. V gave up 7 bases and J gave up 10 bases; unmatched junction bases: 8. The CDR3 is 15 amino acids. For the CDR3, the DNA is TGCGCCAGCATGGGGACTAGCGGGAGGGCCTTAGCGCAGTATTTT. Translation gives CASMGTSGRALAQYF.

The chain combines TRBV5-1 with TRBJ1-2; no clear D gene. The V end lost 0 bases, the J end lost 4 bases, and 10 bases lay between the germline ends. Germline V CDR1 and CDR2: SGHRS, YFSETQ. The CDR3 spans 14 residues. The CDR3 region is CASSLEAAPYGYTF. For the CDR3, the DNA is TGCGCCAGCAGCTTGGAGGCAGCTCCCTATGGCTACACCTTC.

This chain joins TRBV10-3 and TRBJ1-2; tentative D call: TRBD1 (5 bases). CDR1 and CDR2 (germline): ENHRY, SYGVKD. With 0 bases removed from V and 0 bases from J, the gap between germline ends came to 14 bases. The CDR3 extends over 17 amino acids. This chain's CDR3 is CAISESSREPSNYGYTF. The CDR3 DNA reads TGTGCCATCAGTGAGTCGAGCAGGGAGCCCTCTAACTATGGCTACACCTTC.

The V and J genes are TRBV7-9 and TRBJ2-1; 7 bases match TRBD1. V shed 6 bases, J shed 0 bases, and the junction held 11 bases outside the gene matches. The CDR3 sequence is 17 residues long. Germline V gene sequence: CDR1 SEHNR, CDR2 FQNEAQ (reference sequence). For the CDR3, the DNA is TGTGCCAGCAGTCCGGGACAGCTGACGAGCTCCTACAATGAGCAGTTCTTC. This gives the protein CASSPGQLTSSYNEQFF.

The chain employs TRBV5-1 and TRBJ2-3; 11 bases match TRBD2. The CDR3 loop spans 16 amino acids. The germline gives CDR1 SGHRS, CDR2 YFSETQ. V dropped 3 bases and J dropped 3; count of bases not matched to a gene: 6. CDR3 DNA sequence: TGCGCCAGCAGCTGGCTAGCGGGAGGAATGACAGATACGCAGTATTTT. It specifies CASSWLAGGMTDTQYF.

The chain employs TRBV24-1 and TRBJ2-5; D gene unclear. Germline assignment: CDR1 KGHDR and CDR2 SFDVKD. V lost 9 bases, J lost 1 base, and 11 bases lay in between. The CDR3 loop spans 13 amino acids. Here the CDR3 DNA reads TGTGCCACCCGGGCCAGCCTCCAAGAGACCCAGTACTTC. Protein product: CATRASLQETQYF.

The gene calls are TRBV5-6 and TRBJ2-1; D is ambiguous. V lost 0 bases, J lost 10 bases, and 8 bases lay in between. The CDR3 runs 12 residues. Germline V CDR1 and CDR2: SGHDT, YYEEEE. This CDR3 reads CASSLGLGEQFF. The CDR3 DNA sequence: TGTGCCAGCAGCTTGGGGCTGGGAGAGCAGTTCTTC.

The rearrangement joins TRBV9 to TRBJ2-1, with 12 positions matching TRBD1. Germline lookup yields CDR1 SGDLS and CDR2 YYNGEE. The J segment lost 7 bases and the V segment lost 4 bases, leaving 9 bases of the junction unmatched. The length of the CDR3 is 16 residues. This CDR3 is CASSSPGTGGGNEQFF. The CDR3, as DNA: TGTGCCAGCAGCTCCCCCGGGACAGGGGGCGGGAATGAGCAGTTCTTC.